This entry is about one T cell receptor beta chain. Antigen unknown. The CDR3 has 15 residues. Germline V gene data show CDR1 as MNHNS and CDR2 as SASEGT. V dropped 0 bases and J dropped 1 base, with 9 bases sitting between them. Collection of blood occurred at baseline, at cycle 4 day 1, and at cycle 7 day 1. Produced via immunoSEQ multiplex PCR; TCRdb's table is partial and in-frame only. The sample contains under 75,000 clones, more than 85% of which appear only once. The data derive from a study of OX40 agonist ivuxolimab in advanced cancers. The wider study: The mean age was roughly 60 years, ranging from about 20 to 85, with around four fifths of participants male.

Whole-study findings and limits: In the expanded peripheral T cells, antigen specificity was never determined.

The chain joins TRBV6-1 to TRBJ1-1; weak D call: TRBD1 (5 bases). The material sequenced was CD4+ or CD8+ T cells sorted from blood, taken in a trial of the OX40 agonist ivuxolimab. The receptor's source is an adult with an advanced solid tumor such as melanoma, head and neck, liver or kidney cancer. The CDR3 coding sequence is TGTGCCAGCAGTGAAGCGAGGGGCGCGAACACTGAAGCTTTCTTT. This encodes CASSEARGANTEAFF.